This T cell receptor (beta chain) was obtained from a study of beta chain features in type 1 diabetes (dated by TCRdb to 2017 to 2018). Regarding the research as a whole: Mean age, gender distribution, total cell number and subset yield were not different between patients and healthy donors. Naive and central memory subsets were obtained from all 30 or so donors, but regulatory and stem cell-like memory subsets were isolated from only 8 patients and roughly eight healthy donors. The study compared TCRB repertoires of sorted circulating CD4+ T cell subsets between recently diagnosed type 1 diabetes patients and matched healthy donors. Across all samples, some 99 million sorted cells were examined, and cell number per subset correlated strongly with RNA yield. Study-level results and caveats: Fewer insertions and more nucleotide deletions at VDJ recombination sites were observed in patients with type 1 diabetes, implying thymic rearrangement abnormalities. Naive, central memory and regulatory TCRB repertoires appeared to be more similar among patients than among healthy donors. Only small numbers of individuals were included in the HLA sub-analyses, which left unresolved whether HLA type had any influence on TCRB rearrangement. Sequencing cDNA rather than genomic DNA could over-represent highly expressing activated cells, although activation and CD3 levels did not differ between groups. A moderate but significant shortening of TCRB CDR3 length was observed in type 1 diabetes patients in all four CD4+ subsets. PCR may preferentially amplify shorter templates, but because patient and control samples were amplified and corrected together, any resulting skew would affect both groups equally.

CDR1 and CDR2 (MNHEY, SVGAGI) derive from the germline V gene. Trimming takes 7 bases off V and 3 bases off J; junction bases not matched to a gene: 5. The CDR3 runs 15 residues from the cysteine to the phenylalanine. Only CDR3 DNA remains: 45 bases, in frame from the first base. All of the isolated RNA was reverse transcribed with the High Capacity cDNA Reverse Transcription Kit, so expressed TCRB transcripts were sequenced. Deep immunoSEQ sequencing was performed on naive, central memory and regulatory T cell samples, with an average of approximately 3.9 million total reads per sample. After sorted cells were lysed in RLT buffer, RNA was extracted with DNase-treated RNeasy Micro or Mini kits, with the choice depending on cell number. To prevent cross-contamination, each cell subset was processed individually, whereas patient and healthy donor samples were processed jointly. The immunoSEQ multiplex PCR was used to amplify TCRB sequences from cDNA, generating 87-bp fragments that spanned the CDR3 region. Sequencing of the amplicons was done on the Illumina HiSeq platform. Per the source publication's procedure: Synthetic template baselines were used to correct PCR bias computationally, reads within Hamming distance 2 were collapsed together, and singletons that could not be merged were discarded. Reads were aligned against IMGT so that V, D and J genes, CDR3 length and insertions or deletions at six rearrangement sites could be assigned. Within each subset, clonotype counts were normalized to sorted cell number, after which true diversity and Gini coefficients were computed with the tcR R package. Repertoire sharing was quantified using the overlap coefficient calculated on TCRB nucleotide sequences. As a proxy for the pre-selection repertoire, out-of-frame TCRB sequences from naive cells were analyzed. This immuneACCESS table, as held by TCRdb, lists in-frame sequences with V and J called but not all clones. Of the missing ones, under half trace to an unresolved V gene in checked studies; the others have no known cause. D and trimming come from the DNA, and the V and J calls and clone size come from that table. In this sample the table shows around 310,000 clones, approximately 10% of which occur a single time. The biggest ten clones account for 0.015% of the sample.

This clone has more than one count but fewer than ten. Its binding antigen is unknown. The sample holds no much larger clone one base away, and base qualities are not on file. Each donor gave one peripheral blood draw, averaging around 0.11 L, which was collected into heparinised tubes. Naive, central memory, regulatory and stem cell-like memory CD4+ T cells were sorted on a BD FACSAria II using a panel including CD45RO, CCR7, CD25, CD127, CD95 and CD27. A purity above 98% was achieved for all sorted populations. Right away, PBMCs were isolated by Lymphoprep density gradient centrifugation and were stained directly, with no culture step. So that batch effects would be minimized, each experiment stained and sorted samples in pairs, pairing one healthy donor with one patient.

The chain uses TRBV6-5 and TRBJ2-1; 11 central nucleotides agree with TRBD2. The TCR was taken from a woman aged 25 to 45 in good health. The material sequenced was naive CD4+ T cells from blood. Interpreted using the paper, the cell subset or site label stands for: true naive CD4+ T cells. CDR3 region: CASTSGTSGYNEQFF. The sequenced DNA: TGTGCCAGCACCTCCGGGACTAGCGGCTACAATGAGCAGTTCTTC.